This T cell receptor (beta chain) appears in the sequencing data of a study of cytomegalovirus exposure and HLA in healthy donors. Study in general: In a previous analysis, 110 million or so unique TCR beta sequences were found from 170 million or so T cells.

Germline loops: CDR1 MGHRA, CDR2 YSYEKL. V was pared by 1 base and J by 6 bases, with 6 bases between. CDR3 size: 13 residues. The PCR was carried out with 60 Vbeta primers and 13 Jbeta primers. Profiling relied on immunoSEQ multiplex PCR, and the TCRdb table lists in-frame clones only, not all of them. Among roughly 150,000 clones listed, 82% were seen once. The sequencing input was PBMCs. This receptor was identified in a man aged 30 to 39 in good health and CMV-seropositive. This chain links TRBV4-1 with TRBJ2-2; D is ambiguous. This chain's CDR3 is CASSQAGAGELFF. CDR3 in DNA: TGCGCCAGCAGCCAAGCAGGTGCCGGGGAGCTGTTTTTT.